This T cell receptor (beta chain) is from a study of graft-versus-host responses after intestinal transplantation (dated by TCRdb to about 2021). Context from the whole study: Recipients received multivisceral, liver-intestinal, or isolated intestinal transplants. Samples from a few later patients were sequenced in-house on an Illumina MiSeq with MiXCR processing rather than by the commercial service. A peak of at least 4% donor T cells among recipient peripheral blood mononuclear cells was the definition used for donor T cell macrochimerism. Bulk TCR-beta CDR3 sequencing was used to track graft-versus-host and host-versus-graft alloreactive T cell clones in the graft, circulation and bone marrow after intestinal transplantation. Alloreactive clones were identified by sequencing pre-transplant mixed lymphocyte reaction products and comparing them with unstimulated pre-transplant donor and recipient T cells. Every recipient was given anti-thymocyte globulin induction, then maintenance tacrolimus and steroids for 2 to 4 years. A cohort of about two dozen intestinal transplant recipients, including one retransplant, was enrolled, and a few patients lacking pretransplant specimens were excluded.

Per the germline V gene (reference sequence), MNHNY is the CDR1 and SVGAGI is the CDR2. Trimming costs V 6 bases and J 6 bases, and their ends lie 12 bases apart. Spanning cysteine to phenylalanine, the CDR3 consists of 12 amino acids. The retained sequence is limited to the CDR3, 36 bases, with the frame set at the first base. Libraries were prepared through the immunoSEQ multiplex PCR assay. For most patients, genomic DNA was subjected to high-throughput TCR-beta CDR3 sequencing by Adaptive Biotechnologies. The study's own analysis went as follows. Adaptive's ImmunoSEQ software supplied the TCR sequencing data for about 18 patients, while MiXCR and VDJtools were used to process a few other patients. CDR3 nucleotide sequences shared between donor and recipient were removed because their origin could not be assigned. To count as alloreactive, a clone needed at least 2-fold expansion over unstimulated cells and a minimum CFSE-low frequency of 0.002% (template counts) or 0.001% (read counts). Mappable clones were those detected in sequenced pre-transplant spleen, lymph node, or MLR CFSE-low populations of the donor or recipient. The cumulative frequency of alloreactive clones was calculated as a percentage of all sequences, weighted by copy number. Drawn from immuneACCESS, this table holds only the in-frame rearrangements with V and J called that TCRdb kept. Clones are partly lost; checked studies trace under half to an unresolved V gene and leave the rest unexplained. V, J and clone size reflect that table, while D and trimming were determined from the DNA. Within this sample are thousands of clones, with 72% of them counted one time only. The leading ten clones occupy over 35% of the sample.

On the study overall, not on this receptor specifically: Peak levels of circulating GvH clones were associated with declines in HvG clones early after transplant. GvH clones were detected in recipient bone marrow, and some of these GvH clones were observed earlier in ileal mucosa or blood, consistent with an intestinal mucosal origin. The relatively low number and heterogeneity of intestinal transplant patients limited the conclusions. In patients with donor T cell macrochimerism, the allografts had high GvH to HvG T cell clonal ratios.

Details on this clone: It lacks a known antigen. No much larger clone is present one base from it, and per-base qualities are unavailable.

Blood samples were collected up to 4 times in the first month after transplant and then at least monthly when available. The sequence is built from TRBV6-6 and TRBJ2-7; the D segment may tentatively be TRBD1 or TRBD2, each giving 6 matched bases. Source: PBMCs, taken 541 days after intestinal transplant. This TCR was recovered from a human patient who received an intestinal transplant, so some T cells may come from the graft donor. The nucleotides read TGTGCCAGCAGGCCGGGGGCGGCCGAGCAGTACTTC. Its product reads: CASRPGAAEQYF.